Below are 26 T cell receptor beta chains sequenced from a single sample in a study of cytotoxic CD8 clonotypes in ibrutinib-treated CLL. This table comes from immunoSEQ multiplex PCR, and its TCRdb copy is limited to in-frame clones, with some not included. In the table there are over 150,000 clones, 81% of which are singletons. Sequencing was performed on PBMCs, taken after 12 months of ibrutinib treatment. The receptors here all came from a human donor with chronic lymphocytic leukemia.

The gene calls are TRBV7-9 and TRBJ2-7; TRBD1 matches 7 bases. V shed 5 bases, J shed 0 bases, and the junction held 7 bases outside the gene matches. Looked up from germline, CDR1 is SEHNR and CDR2 is FQNEAQ (reference sequence). The CDR3 contains 15 residues. The CDR3 is CASSLRTGFSYEQYF. The CDR3 DNA reads TGTGCCAGCAGCCTTCGGACAGGTTTCTCCTACGAGCAGTACTTC.

V and J are TRBV7-2 and TRBJ1-2, with D perhaps matching TRBD1 (6 bases). V lost 2 bases and J 2 bases, leaving 12 bases between the germline ends. CDR3 length: 15 amino acids. Germline V gives CDR1 SGHTA, CDR2 FQGNSA. The CDR3 coding sequence is TGTGCCAGCAGCTTATCGGGGGCGCCCAACTATGGCTACACCTTC. It encodes CASSLSGAPNYGYTF.

By frequency in the sample, this clone is large (0.1 to 1%). This chain connects TRBV27 to TRBJ2-1, with D possibly matching TRBD2 (5 bases). This CDR3 is 16 amino acids long. Looked up from germline, CDR1 is MNHEY and CDR2 is SMNVEV (reference sequence). V was clipped by 3 bases and J by 0 bases, with 12 bases between them. CDR3 sequence: CASSFLDFSSYNEQFF. CDR3 sequence (DNA): TGTGCCAGCAGTTTCTTGGACTTTAGCTCCTACAATGAGCAGTTCTTC.

V and J are TRBV5-6 and TRBJ1-5; D unresolved. Germline CDR1 reads SGHDT; CDR2 reads YYEEEE. With 0 bases removed from V and 7 bases from J, the gap between germline ends came to 20 bases. The CDR3 totals 17 residues. CDR3 DNA: TGTGCCAGCAGCTTGGGGTTGGTTAGGGTTTTGGGGCAGCCCCAGCATTTT. Its protein is CASSLGLVRVLGQPQHF.

The V call is TRBV5-6, the J call TRBJ1-2, with 7 bases fitting TRBD1. V gave up 5 bases and J gave up 2 bases; unmatched junction bases: 12. The germline CDR1 and CDR2 sequences are SGHDT and YYEEEE. The CDR3 sequence is 16 residues long. CDR3 DNA sequence: TGTGCCAGCAGTTTCATTTCGACAGGGAGAAACTATGGCTACACCTTC. Translated: CASSFISTGRNYGYTF.

The V gene is TRBV2, the J gene TRBJ1-1; D call uncertain. The germline V gene encodes CDR1 SNHLY and CDR2 FYNNEI. V was clipped by 2 bases and J by 11 bases, with 9 bases between them. The CDR3 contains 11 residues. In DNA, the CDR3 is TGTGCCAGCAGTGAAAATTTGGAGGCTTTCTTT. Translation gives CASSENLEAFF.

The genes are TRBV5-1 and TRBJ2-6; 8 nucleotides line up with TRBD1. The CDR3 consists of 18 residues. Looked up from germline, CDR1 is SGHRS and CDR2 is YFSETQ. V lost 0 bases and J lost 4; bases outside the gene matches: 9. This chain's CDR3 is CASSLVVTGVSGANVLTF. In DNA form, the CDR3 reads TGCGCCAGCAGCTTGGTGGTGACAGGGGTCTCCGGGGCCAACGTCCTGACTTTC.

The chain couples TRBV4-3 to TRBJ2-3; no firm D call. V dropped 1 base and J dropped 6 bases, with 14 bases sitting between them. CDR1 and CDR2 (germline): LGHNA, YSLEER. The CDR3 is 15 amino acids. The CDR3 protein is CASSQGSSFGDTQYF. The CDR3 coding sequence is TGCGCCAGCAGCCAAGGTTCGTCTTTCGGGGATACGCAGTATTTT.

This rearrangement joins TRBV19 to TRBJ1-2; 8 positions agree with TRBD1. J lost 8 bases, V lost 8 bases, and 7 bases had no gene match. Germline assignment: CDR1 LNHDA and CDR2 SQIVND (reference sequence). The CDR3 loop spans 12 amino acids. CDR3 nucleotide sequence: TGTGCCAGTGGAGCAGGGGGCGGCGGCTACACCTTC. Translation: CASGAGGGGYTF.

This clone was picked up a small number of times. The rearrangement links TRBV6-6 to TRBJ1-1; D possibly corresponds to TRBD1 (5 bases). The germline gives CDR1 MNHNY, CDR2 SVGAGI (reference sequence). Trimming removed 6 bases from V and 0 bases from J, with 17 bases in between. The CDR3 totals 16 residues. The CDR3 region has the DNA TGTGCCAGCAGGGGTACAGGTACATCTATGAACACTGAAGCTTTCTTT. It specifies CASRGTGTSMNTEAFF.

The chain links TRBV7-3 to TRBJ2-5; tentatively, D is TRBD1 (5 bases). Trimming stripped 4 bases from V and 5 bases from J, with 11 bases between. The germline V gene encodes CDR1 SGHTA and CDR2 FQGTGA. The CDR3 consists of 13 residues. This chain's CDR3 is CASSSGSGETQYF. CDR3 DNA sequence: TGTGCCAGCAGCTCCGGATCAGGGGAGACCCAGTACTTC.

The rearrangement joins TRBV4-1 to TRBJ2-1, with 9 bases fitting TRBD1. The CDR3 covers 14 residues. The ends lost 1 base at V and 8 bases at J; junction bases unmatched: 3. In germline, CDR1 is MGHRA, CDR2 YSYEKL. CDR3 residues: CASSQGQGGDEQFF. In DNA, the CDR3 is TGCGCCAGCAGCCAAGGACAGGGGGGCGATGAGCAGTTCTTC.

V is TRBV7-2 and J is TRBJ1-2, with 12 nucleotides matching TRBD1. Germline CDR1 SGHTA, CDR2 FQGNSA. The CDR3 is 15 amino acids. V trimming: 1 base; J trimming: 4 bases; junction bases outside the gene matches: 1. CDR3 in DNA: TGTGCCAGCAGCTTAGGGGGACAGGGGGCCTATGGCTACACCTTC. Its translation: CASSLGGQGAYGYTF.

The chain is built from TRBV29-1 and TRBJ1-5, with 7 bases aligning to TRBD1. Germline loops: CDR1 SQVTM, CDR2 ANQGSEA. The CDR3 consists of 17 residues. V dropped 6 bases and J dropped 2; count of bases not matched to a gene: 16. The CDR3 is CSVALAAGQSGNQPQHF. The CDR3 DNA follows: TGCAGCGTCGCGTTGGCTGCGGGACAGAGCGGCAATCAGCCCCAGCATTTT.

CDR3 amino acids: CSVGGFGDTQYF. CDR3 DNA sequence: TGCAGCGTAGGGGGATTCGGAGATACGCAGTATTTT. The chain uses TRBV29-1 and TRBJ2-3, with a possible D match to TRBD1 (6 bases). V was cut by 6 bases and J by 5 bases, with 12 bases left in between. Germline V CDR1 and CDR2: SQVTM, ANQGSEA. The CDR3 has 12 residues.

The gene calls are TRBV7-9 and TRBJ1-5, with a tentative D call TRBD1 (5 bases). Trimming removed 5 bases from V and 0 bases from J, with 14 bases in between. The germline V gene has CDR1 SEHNR and CDR2 FQNEAQ (reference sequence). The CDR3 spans 16 residues. The CDR3 coding sequence is TGTGCCAGCAGCCCGAAGACAGAGAATAGCAATCAGCCCCAGCATTTT. Translating it yields CASSPKTENSNQPQHF.

The chain links TRBV5-6 to TRBJ2-1, with 9 nucleotides matching TRBD1. This CDR3 has 14 amino acids. Germline loops: CDR1 SGHDT, CDR2 YYEEEE. V trimming: 4 bases; J trimming: 6 bases; junction bases outside the gene matches: 5. The chain's CDR3 is CASSPRQGGNEQFF. The CDR3 DNA reads TGTGCCAGCAGCCCGAGACAGGGGGGCAATGAGCAGTTCTTC.

The V and J genes are TRBV19 and TRBJ1-5, with unresolved D. V was pared by 3 bases and J by 1 base, with 10 bases between. This CDR3 contains 15 residues. Looked up from germline, CDR1 is LNHDA and CDR2 is SQIVND (reference sequence). Here the CDR3 reads CASSIGQASNQPQHF. The CDR3 DNA reads as TGTGCCAGTAGTATTGGGCAGGCGAGCAATCAGCCCCAGCATTTT.

This clone showed up just a few times. CDR3 region: CASRRGEGGYGYTF. The CDR3 nucleotides read TGTGCCAGCAGGCGTGGGGAGGGGGGCTATGGCTACACCTTC. This sequence joins TRBV28 and TRBJ1-2, with D perhaps TRBD1 (6 bases). Trimming pared 6 bases from V and 4 bases from J, leaving 15 bases between. The germline CDR1 and CDR2 sequences are MDHEN and SYDVKM. CDR3 size: 14 residues.

The rearrangement links TRBV28 to TRBJ2-6; D gene uncertain. The CDR3 totals 16 residues. Trimming shortened V by 4 bases and J by 0 bases, and 10 bases separated the two germline ends. Germline values: CDR1 MDHEN, CDR2 SYDVKM. The CDR3 sequence is CASSSPTDSGANVLTF. CDR3 DNA sequence: TGTGCCAGCAGTTCCCCCACGGACTCTGGGGCCAACGTCCTGACTTTC. Full variable domain (outside the CDR3, taken from reference TRBV28 and TRBJ2-6): DVKVTQSSRYLVKRTGEKVFLECVQDMDHENMFWYRQDPGLGLRLIYFSYDVKMKEKGDIPEGYSVSREKKERFSLILESASTNQTSMYLCASSSPTDSGANVLTFGAGSRLTVL.

The chain is built from TRBV7-2 and TRBJ1-5; tentative D call: TRBD1 (6 bases). Germline V gene lookup returns CDR1 SGHTA and CDR2 FQGNSA. CDR3 length: 16 residues. V lost 6 bases to trimming and J lost 1 base, with 16 bases between them. The CDR3 here is CASSTTGGASNQPQHF. CDR3 DNA: TGTGCCAGCAGTACGACAGGAGGTGCGAGCAATCAGCCCCAGCATTTT.

The table lists this clone with a count of one. This sequence joins TRBV7-9 and TRBJ1-5; no reliable D call. The CDR3 runs to 13 residues. V dropped 5 bases and J dropped 10 bases, with 15 bases sitting between them. Germline CDR1 reads SEHNR; CDR2 reads FQNEAQ (reference sequence). CDR3 loop: CASSRTPWTPQHF. Written as DNA, the CDR3 is TGTGCCAGCAGCCGCACCCCTTGGACCCCCCAGCATTTT. Based on the CDR3 plus reference TRBV7-9 and TRBJ1-5, the full variable domain is DTGVSQNPRHKITKRGQNVTFRCDPISEHNRLYWYRQTLGQGPEFLTYFQNEAQLEKSRLLSDRFSAERPKGSFSTLEIQRTEQGDSAMYLCASSRTPWTPQHFGDGTRLSIL.

The chain links TRBV2 to TRBJ1-5, with 7 bases that match TRBD1. The CDR3 extends over 14 amino acids. The germline V gene has CDR1 SNHLY and CDR2 FYNNEI. J gave up 0 bases and V 6 bases, and 2 bases lay outside the gene matches. The CDR3 here is CASRRQGSNQPQHF. DNA of the CDR3: TGTGCCAGCAGGCGACAGGGTAGCAATCAGCCCCAGCATTTT.

V usage is TRBV12-5 and J usage is TRBJ2-3; 9 nucleotides match TRBD2. Germline CDR1 and CDR2: LGHNT and FRNRAP. With 1 base clipped from V and 2 bases from J, the junction kept 4 bases outside the gene matches. The CDR3 totals 16 residues. CDR3 sequence reads: CASGLGVAGVTDTQYF. The CDR3 region has the DNA TGTGCTAGTGGTTTGGGGGTAGCGGGGGTCACAGATACGCAGTATTTT.

This chain joins TRBV29-1 and TRBJ2-3, with TRBD2 matching 7 bases. In germline, CDR1 is SQVTM, CDR2 ANQGSEA. This CDR3 spans 14 amino acids. With V trimmed by 3 bases and J by 3 bases, 6 bases remained unmatched. CDR3 loop: CSVDVSRGTDTQYF. The CDR3 DNA follows: TGCAGCGTTGACGTGTCGCGGGGGACAGATACGCAGTATTTT.

This sequence joins TRBV28 and TRBJ2-7, with D possibly TRBD1 on 6 matching bases. CDR3 length: 13 amino acids. Trimming stripped 8 bases from V and 4 bases from J, with 15 bases between. CDR1 is MDHEN and CDR2 is SYDVKM in the germline V gene. The CDR3 loop reads CASGWGRFYEQYF. CDR3 nucleotides: TGTGCCAGCGGGTGGGGGCGCTTTTACGAGCAGTACTTC. Using reference TRBV28 and TRBJ2-7 for the parts outside the CDR3, the full variable domain is DVKVTQSSRYLVKRTGEKVFLECVQDMDHENMFWYRQDPGLGLRLIYFSYDVKMKEKGDIPEGYSVSREKKERFSLILESASTNQTSMYLCASGWGRFYEQYFGPGTRLTVT.